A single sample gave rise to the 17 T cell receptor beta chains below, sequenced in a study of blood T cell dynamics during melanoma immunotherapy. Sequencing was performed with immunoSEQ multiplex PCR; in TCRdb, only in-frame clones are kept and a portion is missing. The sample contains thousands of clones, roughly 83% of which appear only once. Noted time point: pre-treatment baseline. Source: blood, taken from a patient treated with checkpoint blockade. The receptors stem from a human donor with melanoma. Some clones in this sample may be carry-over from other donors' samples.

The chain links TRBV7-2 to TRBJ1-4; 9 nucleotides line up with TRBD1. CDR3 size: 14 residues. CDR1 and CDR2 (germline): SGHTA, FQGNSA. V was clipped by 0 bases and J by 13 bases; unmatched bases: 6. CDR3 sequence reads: CASSLAGTGYGLFF. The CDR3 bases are TGTGCCAGCAGCTTAGCGGGGACAGGGTATGGACTGTTTTTT.

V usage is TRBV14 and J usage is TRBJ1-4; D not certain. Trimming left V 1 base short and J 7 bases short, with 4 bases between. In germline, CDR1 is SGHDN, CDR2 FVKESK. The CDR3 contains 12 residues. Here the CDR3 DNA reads TGTGCCAGCAGCCAAGTTAGTGAAAAACTGTTTTTT. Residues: CASSQVSEKLFF.

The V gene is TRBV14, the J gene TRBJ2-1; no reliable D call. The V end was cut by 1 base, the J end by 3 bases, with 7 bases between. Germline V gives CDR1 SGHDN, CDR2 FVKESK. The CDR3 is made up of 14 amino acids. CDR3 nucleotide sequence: TGTGCCAGCAGCCAAGTGGGCAACTACAATGAGCAGTTCTTC. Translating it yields CASSQVGNYNEQFF.

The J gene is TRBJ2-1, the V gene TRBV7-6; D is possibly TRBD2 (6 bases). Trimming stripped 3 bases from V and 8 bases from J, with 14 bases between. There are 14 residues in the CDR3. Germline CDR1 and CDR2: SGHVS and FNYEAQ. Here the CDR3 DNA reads TGTGCCAGCAGCTTGGGGCGGGGAAGGGATGAGCAGTTCTTC. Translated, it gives CASSLGRGRDEQFF.

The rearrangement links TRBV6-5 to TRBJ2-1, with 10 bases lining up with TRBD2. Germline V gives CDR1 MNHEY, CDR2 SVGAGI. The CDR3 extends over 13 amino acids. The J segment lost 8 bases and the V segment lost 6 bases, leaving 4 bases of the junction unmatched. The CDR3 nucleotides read TGTGCCAGCAGGGGACTAGCGCTGGATGAGCAGTTCTTC. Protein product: CASRGLALDEQFF.

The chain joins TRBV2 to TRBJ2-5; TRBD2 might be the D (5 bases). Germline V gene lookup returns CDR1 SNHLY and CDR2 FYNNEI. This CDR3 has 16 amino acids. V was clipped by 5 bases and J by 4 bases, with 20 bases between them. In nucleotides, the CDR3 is TGTGCCAGCAGTTCCCCCCTACTAGAGGGTGGAGAGACCCAGTACTTC. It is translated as CASSSPLLEGGETQYF.

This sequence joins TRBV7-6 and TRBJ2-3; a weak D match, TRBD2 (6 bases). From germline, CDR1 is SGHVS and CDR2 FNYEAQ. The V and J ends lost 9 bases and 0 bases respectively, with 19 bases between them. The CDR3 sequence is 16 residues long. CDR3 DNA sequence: TGTGCCAGTTCCAATTCGTACGGGAGTAGCACAGATACGCAGTATTTT. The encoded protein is CASSNSYGSSTDTQYF.

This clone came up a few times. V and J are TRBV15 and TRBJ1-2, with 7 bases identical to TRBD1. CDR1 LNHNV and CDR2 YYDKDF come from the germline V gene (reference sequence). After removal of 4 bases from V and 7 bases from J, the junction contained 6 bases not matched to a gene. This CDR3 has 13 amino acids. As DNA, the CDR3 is TGTGCCACCAGCATTGACAGGGTGAGTGGCTACACCTTC. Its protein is CATSIDRVSGYTF.

CDR3 protein: CASSPGQGIATNEKLFF. CDR3 bases: TGTGCCAGCAGTCCGGGACAGGGGATTGCAACTAATGAAAAACTGTTTTTT. The chain is built from TRBV2 and TRBJ1-4; 10 nucleotides line up with TRBD1. V gave up 5 bases and J gave up 0 bases; unmatched junction bases: 6. CDR3 length: 17 residues. Germline loops: CDR1 SNHLY, CDR2 FYNNEI.

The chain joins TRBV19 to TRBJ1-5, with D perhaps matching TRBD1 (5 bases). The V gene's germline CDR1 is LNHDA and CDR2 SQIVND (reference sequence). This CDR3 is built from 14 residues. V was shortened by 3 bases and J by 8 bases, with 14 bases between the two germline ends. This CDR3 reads CASSIDGGLKPQHF. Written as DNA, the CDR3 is TGTGCCAGTAGTATTGACGGGGGACTCAAGCCCCAGCATTTT. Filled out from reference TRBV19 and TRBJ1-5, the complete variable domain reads DGGITQSPKYLFRKEGQNVTLSCEQNLNHDAMYWYRQDPGQGLRLIYYSQIVNDFQKGDIAEGYSVSREKKESFPLTVTSAQKNPTAFYLCASSIDGGLKPQHFGDGTRLSIL.

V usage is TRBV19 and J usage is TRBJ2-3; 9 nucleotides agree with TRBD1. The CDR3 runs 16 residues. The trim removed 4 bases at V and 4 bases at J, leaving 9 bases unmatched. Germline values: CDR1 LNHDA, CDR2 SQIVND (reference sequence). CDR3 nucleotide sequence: TGTGCCAGTAGTAGGGGACAGGGAGACCAAGCAGATACGCAGTATTTT. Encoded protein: CASSRGQGDQADTQYF.

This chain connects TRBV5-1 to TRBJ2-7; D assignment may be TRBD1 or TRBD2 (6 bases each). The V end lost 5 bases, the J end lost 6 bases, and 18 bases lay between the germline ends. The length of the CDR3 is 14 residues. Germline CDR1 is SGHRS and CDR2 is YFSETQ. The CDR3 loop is CASSRAGQGIEQYF. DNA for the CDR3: TGCGCCAGCAGTCGGGCGGGGCAGGGGATCGAGCAGTACTTC.

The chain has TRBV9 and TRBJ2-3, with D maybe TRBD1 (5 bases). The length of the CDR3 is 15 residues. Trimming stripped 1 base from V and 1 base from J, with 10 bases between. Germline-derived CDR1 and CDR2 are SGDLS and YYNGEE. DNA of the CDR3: TGTGCCAGCAGCGTACAGGGCCCCGGCACAGATACGCAGTATTTT. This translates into CASSVQGPGTDTQYF. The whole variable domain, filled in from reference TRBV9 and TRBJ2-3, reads DSGVTQTPKHLITATGQRVTLRCSPRSGDLSVYWYQQSLDQGLQFLIQYYNGEERAKGNILERFSAQQFPDLHSELNLSSLELGDSALYFCASSVQGPGTDTQYFGPGTRLTVL.

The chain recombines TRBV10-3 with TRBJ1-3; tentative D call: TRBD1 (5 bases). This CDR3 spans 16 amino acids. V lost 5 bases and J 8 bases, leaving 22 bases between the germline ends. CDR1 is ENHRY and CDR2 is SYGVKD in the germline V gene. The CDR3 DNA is TGTGCCATCAGTCAGGGTACGGCAGCCTTGGGGGACACCATATATTTT. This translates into CAISQGTAALGDTIYF.

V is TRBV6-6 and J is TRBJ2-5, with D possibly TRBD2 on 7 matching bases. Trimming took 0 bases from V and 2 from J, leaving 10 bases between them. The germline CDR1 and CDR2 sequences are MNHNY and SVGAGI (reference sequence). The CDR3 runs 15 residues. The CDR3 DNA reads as TGTGCCAGCAGTTACTCGAGGGGGGGGCAAGAGACCCAGTACTTC. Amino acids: CASSYSRGGQETQYF.

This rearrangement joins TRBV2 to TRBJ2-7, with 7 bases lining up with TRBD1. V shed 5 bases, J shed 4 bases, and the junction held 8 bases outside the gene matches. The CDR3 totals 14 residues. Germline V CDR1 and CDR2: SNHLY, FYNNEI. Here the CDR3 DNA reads TGTGCCAGCAGTTATACAGGGGAAAGTTACGAGCAGTACTTC. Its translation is CASSYTGESYEQYF.

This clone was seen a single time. Here the CDR3 DNA reads TGCGCCAGCAGCCAAGATAGCGGGGGGAACAGGGACAATGAGCAGTTCTTC. Encoded protein: CASSQDSGGNRDNEQFF. V is TRBV4-1 and J is TRBJ2-1, with 10 bases that match TRBD2. The CDR3 is 17 amino acids. Trimming at V came to 0 bases and at J to 5 bases, leaving 7 bases not matched to a gene. From germline, CDR1 is MGHRA and CDR2 YSYEKL.